The 6 T cell receptor beta chains listed next were all sequenced from one sample in a study of CD8 T cells in Susac syndrome. Random hexamers were used to reverse transcribe an amount of roughly 0.5 to 1 ug RNA. TCRdb re-analysed the immunoSEQ multiplex PCR reads in MiXCR, keeping a single row per CDR3 protein. The table includes some 63,000 distinct CDR3 sequences, 85% to 95% detected once. Sequencing used CD8+ T cells from PBMCs. The receptors here all came from a human donor with multiple sclerosis.

The chain has TRBV20-1 and TRBJ2-5; D gene unclear. The CDR3 extends over 15 amino acids. The V gene's germline CDR1 is DFQATT and CDR2 SNEGSKA (reference sequence). The V gene lost 0 bases and the J gene lost 4 bases, with 15 bases spanning the gap. Here the CDR3 DNA reads TGCAGTGCTAGAGATTTAGGGCTTCTCCCAGAGACCCAGTACTTC. Its translation is CSARDLGLLPETQYF.

The genes are TRBV6-4 and TRBJ2-1; possibly TRBD2 for D (6 bases). CDR1 is MRHNA and CDR2 is SNTAGT in the germline V gene. V shed 7 bases and J shed 5 bases, with 18 bases lying between them. This CDR3 is built from 15 residues. This chain's CDR3 is CASKCPGLFHNEQFF. CDR3 DNA: TGTGCCAGCAAGTGCCCCGGACTATTCCACAATGAGCAGTTCTTC.

This clonotype was detected only a few times. The rearrangement joins TRBV27 to TRBJ1-2; D unclear. Trimming took 1 base from V and 6 from J, leaving 6 bases between them. The CDR3 runs to 12 residues. From germline, CDR1 is MNHEY and CDR2 SMNVEV (reference sequence). As DNA, the CDR3 is TGTGCCAGCAGTTTATTCGGGGATGGCTACACCTTC. The encoded protein is CASSLFGDGYTF.

V is TRBV12-3 or TRBV12-4 and J is TRBJ1-5; D uncertain. The CDR3 runs 13 residues. V was cut by 3 bases and J by 7 bases, with 10 bases left in between. The CDR3 coding sequence is TGTGCCAGCAGTTTCAGTACGTCCCAGCCCCAGCATTTT. Translation: CASSFSTSQPQHF.

V and J are TRBV4-1 and TRBJ1-1, with unresolved D. Germline V gene lookup returns CDR1 MGHRA and CDR2 YSYEKL. CDR3 size: 12 residues. V was cut by 0 bases and J by 8 bases, with 7 bases left in between. The CDR3 spells CASSQEGREAFF. CDR3 DNA: TGCGCCAGCAGCCAAGAGGGAAGGGAAGCTTTCTTT.

The chain recombines TRBV6-6 with TRBJ2-7; unclear D gene. Germline CDR1 reads MNHNY; CDR2 reads SVGAGI (reference sequence). Deletions cut 9 bases from V and 5 bases from J, with 26 bases between. The CDR3 contains 16 residues. This chain's CDR3 is CASRQAVGTLSHEQYF. CDR3 DNA sequence: TGTGCCAGTCGGCAGGCGGTGGGCACCCTAAGCCACGAGCAGTACTTC.